Below, 15 T cell receptor beta chains from the same sample are listed, as sequenced in a study of cytomegalovirus exposure and HLA in healthy donors. 60 Vbeta and 13 Jbeta primers were used in PCR. Generated by immunoSEQ multiplex PCR, the TCRdb table keeps only in-frame clones and is missing some. This table holds some 70,000 clones, around 85% found once. What was sequenced was PBMCs. All receptors derive from a woman in her forties or fifties in good health and CMV-seronegative.

The chain recombines TRBV27 with TRBJ1-5; D is unresolved. Germline CDR1 is MNHEY and CDR2 is SMNVEV (reference sequence). V lost 0 bases to trimming and J lost 0 bases, with 6 bases between them. This CDR3 region has 15 residues. The DNA of the CDR3 is TGTGCCAGCAGTTTATCTCGTAATAGCAATCAGCCCCAGCATTTT. It codes for CASSLSRNSNQPQHF.

This chain connects TRBV6-1 to TRBJ2-5; D is possibly TRBD1 (5 bases). The CDR3 is 12 amino acids. Deletions cut 3 bases from V and 7 bases from J, with 9 bases between. Germline assignment: CDR1 MNHNS and CDR2 SASEGT. CDR3 residues: CASSELTGTQYF. The CDR3 region has the DNA TGTGCCAGCAGTGAGCTTACAGGGACCCAGTACTTC.

The chain carries TRBV10-3 and TRBJ2-7; the D gene is possibly TRBD2 (7 bases). Germline loops: CDR1 ENHRY, CDR2 SYGVKD. The ends were cut back, 0 bases at V and 1 base at J, with 16 bases in the middle. The CDR3 is 17 amino acids. The CDR3 is CAISESGGLAVSYEQYF. CDR3 DNA: TGTGCCATCAGTGAGTCCGGGGGGCTAGCGGTTTCCTACGAGCAGTACTTC.

CDR3 sequence (DNA): TGCGCCAGCAGTGAATCAGGGCGGAAGAACACCGGGGAGCTGTTTTTT. It translates to CASSESGRKNTGELFF. The V gene is TRBV10-1, the J gene TRBJ2-2; a weak D match, TRBD1 (5 bases). From germline, CDR1 is WNHNN and CDR2 SYGVQD (reference sequence). The V end was cut by 3 bases, the J end by 1 base, with 12 bases between. This CDR3 contains 16 residues.

The gene calls are TRBV6-5 and TRBJ2-5; 8 bases line up with TRBD1. With the DNA end fitting TRBJ2-7 better, the J assignment may be wrong. The CDR3 sequence is 13 residues long. The germline gives CDR1 MNHEY, CDR2 SVGAGI. The CDR3 spells CASSPDRVYEQYF. Here the CDR3 DNA reads TGTGCCAGCAGCCCGGACAGGGTCTACGAGCAGTACTTC.

V is TRBV5-4 and J is TRBJ2-7; D gene unclear. Germline loops: CDR1 SGHNT, CDR2 YYREEE (reference sequence). This CDR3 spans 13 amino acids. V lost 0 bases, J lost 1 base, and 5 bases lay in between. The CDR3 region is CASSLAGSYEQYV. DNA for the CDR3: TGTGCCAGCAGCTTGGCAGGATCCTACGAGCAGTACGTC.

V gene TRBV7-2 combines with J gene TRBJ2-5; TRBD2 matches at 12 bases. Germline V gene sequence: CDR1 SGHTA, CDR2 FQGNSA. This CDR3 region has 17 residues. V shed 3 bases, J shed 4 bases, and the junction held 9 bases outside the gene matches. The CDR3 DNA reads TGTGCCAGCAGCTTGATGACTAGCGGGAGTACGGGAGAGACCCAGTACTTC. This encodes CASSLMTSGSTGETQYF. Drawing the rest from reference TRBV7-2 and TRBJ2-5, the complete variable domain is GAGVSQSPSNKVTEKGKDVELRCDPISGHTALYWYRQSLGQGLEFLIYFQGNSAPDKSGLPSDRFSAERTGGSVSTLTIQRTQQEDSAVYLCASSLMTSGSTGETQYFGPGTRLLVL.

With regard to this clone: The identical CDR3 is also encoded by other nucleotide sequences in the sample. The chain has TRBV27 and TRBJ2-7; 9 positions agree with TRBD2. Germline V gene sequence: CDR1 MNHEY, CDR2 SMNVEV (reference sequence). This CDR3 is 14 amino acids long. Trimming cost V 6 bases and J 2 bases; bases outside gene matches: 5. The CDR3 DNA is TGTGCCAGCAGCACAATAGCGGGGGCCTACGAGCAGTACTTC. Its protein product is CASSTIAGAYEQYF.

The rearrangement uses TRBV5-4 and TRBJ2-3; D is unclear. The CDR3 extends over 13 amino acids. Between the trimmed V and J ends, which lost 2 bases and 2 bases, there was a span of 6 bases. Germline CDR1 is SGHNT and CDR2 is YYREEE (reference sequence). This CDR3 is CASSLMATDTQYF. In DNA form, the CDR3 reads TGTGCCAGCAGCTTAATGGCCACAGATACGCAGTATTTT. The variable domain in full, with the rest retrieved from reference TRBV5-4 and TRBJ2-3, is ETGVTQSPTHLIKTRGQQVTLRCSSQSGHNTVSWYQQALGQGPQFIFQYYREEENGRGNFPPRFSGLQFPNYSSELNVNALELDDSALYLCASSLMATDTQYFGPGTRLTVL.

This chain uses TRBV9 with TRBJ2-1, with D maybe TRBD1 (5 bases). Per the germline V gene, CDR1 is SGDLS and CDR2 is YYNGEE. Trimming shortened V by 0 bases and J by 5 bases, and 12 bases separated the two germline ends. This CDR3 has 15 amino acids. The CDR3 here is CASSVEWGPNNEQFF. CDR3 coding DNA: TGTGCCAGCAGCGTAGAGTGGGGCCCTAACAATGAGCAGTTCTTC.

The CDR3 DNA is TGTGCCGAAGACAGGTTATACACTGAAGCTTTCTTT. It codes for CAEDRLYTEAFF. The V gene is TRBV30, the J gene TRBJ1-1; possible D gene TRBD1, 6 bases. V lost 8 bases and J 3 bases, leaving 13 bases between the germline ends. The CDR3 is 12 amino acids. Germline CDR1 and CDR2: GTSNPN and SVGIG (reference sequence).

The V call is TRBV19, the J call TRBJ2-7; TRBD2 is a possible D gene (6 bases). CDR3 length equals 13 residues. The V end lost 6 bases, the J end lost 6 bases, and 15 bases lay between the germline ends. From germline, CDR1 is LNHDA and CDR2 SQIVND (reference sequence). The CDR3 nucleotides are TGTGCCAGTAGACTTACCGGGACTGGCGAGCAGTACTTC. As protein: CASRLTGTGEQYF.

This clone was found once. V and J are TRBV7-6 and TRBJ2-1; TRBD2 matches 7 bases. CDR3 length: 16 residues. Germline CDR1 reads SGHVS; CDR2 reads FNYEAQ. J gave up 0 bases and V 0 bases, and 2 bases lay outside the gene matches. The CDR3 DNA sequence: TGTGCCAGCAGCTTAGCGCGCGGGAGCTCCTACAATGAGCAGTTCTTC. It yields the protein CASSLARGSSYNEQFF.

The genes are TRBV12-5 and TRBJ1-2; no clear D. V was pared by 7 bases and J by 11 bases, with 20 bases between. The germline V gene encodes CDR1 LGHNT and CDR2 FRNRAP. This CDR3 is built from 13 residues. The CDR3, as DNA: TGTGCTAGTGCTCAGGATGAAGGAGGCGGATACACCTTC. Translated: CASAQDEGGGYTF.

J is TRBJ1-2 and V is TRBV4-1; TRBD1 might be the D (5 bases). The length of the CDR3 is 15 residues. Trimming removed 1 base from V and 0 bases from J, with 9 bases in between. Looked up from germline, CDR1 is MGHRA and CDR2 is YSYEKL. In DNA form, the CDR3 reads TGCGCCAGCAGCCAAGGCCGACAGACTAACTATGGCTACACCTTC. It yields the protein CASSQGRQTNYGYTF.